The clone carrying this TCR beta chain was observed many times. Its antigen is unidentified. This sample was included in a study of T cells in Graves' hyperthyroidism and ophthalmopathy. Graves' hyperthyroidism showing no ophthalmopathy progression within 18 months was considered stable. Researchers barred patients who had uncontrolled infection, other autoimmune disease, pregnancy or lactation. Template material for amplifying TCR beta CDR3 regions consisted of RNA transcripts. The primer set for the first-round RT-PCR of the TCR CDR3 was HTBI. Each CDR3 protein gets one entry after TCRdb re-called the multiplex PCR reads with MiXCR. The sample consists of roughly 170,000 distinct CDR3 sequences, over 15% of them appearing once. Overall study findings and caveats: Appearing also in blood were most of the thyroid clonotypes expanded above 0.001. Model output signaled ophthalmopathy a median 6.5 months ahead of onset.

The germline gives CDR1 SGHTA, CDR2 FQGNSA. V lost 5 bases to trimming and J lost 5 bases, with 15 bases between them. The length of the CDR3 is 15 residues. The sequence came from a woman aged 45-60 years with Graves' hyperthyroidism. Specimen: blood. The rearrangement links TRBV7-2 to TRBJ1-4, with D unresolved. The CDR3, as DNA: TGTGCCAGCAGCAGCCAAGGGATGCCGAATGAAAAACTGTTTTTT. This encodes CASSSQGMPNEKLFF.